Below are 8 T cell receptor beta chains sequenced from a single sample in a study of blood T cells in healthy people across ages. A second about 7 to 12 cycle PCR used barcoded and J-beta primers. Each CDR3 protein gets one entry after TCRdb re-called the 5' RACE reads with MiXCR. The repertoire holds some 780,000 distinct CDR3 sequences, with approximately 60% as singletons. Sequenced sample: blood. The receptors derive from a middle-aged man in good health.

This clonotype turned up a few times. Here the CDR3 DNA reads TGCGCCAGCAGCCCGCGGGAGGGCTATAACAATGAGCAGTACTTC. Its protein product is CASSPREGYNNEQYF. V and J are TRBV4-3 and TRBJ2-1; 9 positions agree with TRBD2. The DNA end lines up better with TRBJ2-7; the J call may be wrong. The CDR3 spans 15 residues. CDR1 LGHNA and CDR2 YSLEER come from the germline V gene.

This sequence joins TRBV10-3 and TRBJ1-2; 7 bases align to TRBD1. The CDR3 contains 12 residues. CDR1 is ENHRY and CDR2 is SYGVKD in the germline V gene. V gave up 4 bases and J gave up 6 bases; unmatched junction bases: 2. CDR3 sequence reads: CAISAGGDGYTF. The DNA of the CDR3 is TGTGCCATCAGTGCAGGGGGGGATGGCTACACCTTC.

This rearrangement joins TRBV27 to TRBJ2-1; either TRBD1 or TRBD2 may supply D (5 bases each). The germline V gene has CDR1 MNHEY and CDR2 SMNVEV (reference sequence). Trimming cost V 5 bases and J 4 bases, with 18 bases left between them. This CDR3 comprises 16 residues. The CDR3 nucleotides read TGTGCCAGCAGTAGGGAGTCAGGGAGTAGGTACAATGAGCAGTTCTTC. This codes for CASSRESGSRYNEQFF.

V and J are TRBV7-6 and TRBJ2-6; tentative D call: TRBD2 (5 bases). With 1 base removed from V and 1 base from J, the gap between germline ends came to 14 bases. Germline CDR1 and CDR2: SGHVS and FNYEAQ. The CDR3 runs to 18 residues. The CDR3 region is CASSLGAGLVSGANVLTF. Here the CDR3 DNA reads TGTGCCAGCAGCTTAGGGGCGGGCCTAGTTTCTGGGGCCAACGTCCTGACTTTC.

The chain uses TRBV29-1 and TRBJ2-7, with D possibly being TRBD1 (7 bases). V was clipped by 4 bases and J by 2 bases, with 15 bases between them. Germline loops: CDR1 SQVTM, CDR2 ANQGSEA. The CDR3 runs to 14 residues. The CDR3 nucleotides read TGCAGCGTTGCAGGGGGGAAGGAGACCTACGAGCAGTACTTC. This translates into CSVAGGKETYEQYF.

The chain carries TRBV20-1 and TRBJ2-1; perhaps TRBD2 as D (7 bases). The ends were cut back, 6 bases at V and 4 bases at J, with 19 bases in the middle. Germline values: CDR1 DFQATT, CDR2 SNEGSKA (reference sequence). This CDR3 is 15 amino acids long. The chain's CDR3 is CSAETGGGVYNEQFF. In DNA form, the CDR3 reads TGCAGTGCCGAGACAGGTGGGGGGGTTTACAATGAGCAGTTCTTC.

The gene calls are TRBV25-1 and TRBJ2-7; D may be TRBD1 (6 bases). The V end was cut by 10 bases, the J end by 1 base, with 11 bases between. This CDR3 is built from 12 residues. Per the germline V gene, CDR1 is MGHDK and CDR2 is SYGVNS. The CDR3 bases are TGTGCCACCAGACAGGAGTCCTACGAGCAGTACTTC. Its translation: CATRQESYEQYF.

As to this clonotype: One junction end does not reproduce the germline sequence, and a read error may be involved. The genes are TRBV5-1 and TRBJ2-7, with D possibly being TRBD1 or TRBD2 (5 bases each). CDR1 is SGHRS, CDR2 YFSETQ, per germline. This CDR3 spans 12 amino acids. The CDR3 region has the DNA TGCGCCAGCAACTTGGGGGACTACGAGCAGTACTTC. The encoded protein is CASNLGDYEQYF.